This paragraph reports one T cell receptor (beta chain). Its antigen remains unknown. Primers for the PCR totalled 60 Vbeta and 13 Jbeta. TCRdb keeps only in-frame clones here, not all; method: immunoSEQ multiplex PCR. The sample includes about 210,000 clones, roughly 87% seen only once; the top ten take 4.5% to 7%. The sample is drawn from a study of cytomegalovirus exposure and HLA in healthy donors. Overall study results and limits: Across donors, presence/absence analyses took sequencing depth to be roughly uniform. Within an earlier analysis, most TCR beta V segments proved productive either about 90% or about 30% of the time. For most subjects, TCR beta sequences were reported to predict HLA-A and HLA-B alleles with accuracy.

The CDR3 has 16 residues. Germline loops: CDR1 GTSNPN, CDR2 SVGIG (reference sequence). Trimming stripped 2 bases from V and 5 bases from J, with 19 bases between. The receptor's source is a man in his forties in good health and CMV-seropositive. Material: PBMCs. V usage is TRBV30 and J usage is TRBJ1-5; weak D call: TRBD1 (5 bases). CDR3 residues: CAWSTYTATGDQPQHF. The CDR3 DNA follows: TGTGCCTGGAGTACCTACACGGCAACAGGTGATCAGCCCCAGCATTTT.